This T cell receptor beta chain came from a study of cytomegalovirus exposure and HLA in healthy donors. Trimming pared 9 bases from V and 6 bases from J, leaving 8 bases between. CDR1 and CDR2 (germline): SNHLY, FYNNEI. The CDR3 is 10 residues long. The PCR employed 60 Vbeta primers together with 13 Jbeta primers. Only in-frame clones appear in the TCRdb table, and some are missing; sequencing was by immunoSEQ multiplex PCR. The data show approximately 150,000 clones, less than 85% seen once. This receptor was identified in a man aged 18 to 29 in good health and CMV-seronegative. The J gene is TRBJ1-1, the V gene TRBV2, with D perhaps TRBD1 (5 bases). The sequenced material came from PBMCs. CDR3 sequence: CARGGSEAFF. CDR3 DNA sequence: TGTGCCAGGGGGGGGTCTGAAGCTTTCTTT.